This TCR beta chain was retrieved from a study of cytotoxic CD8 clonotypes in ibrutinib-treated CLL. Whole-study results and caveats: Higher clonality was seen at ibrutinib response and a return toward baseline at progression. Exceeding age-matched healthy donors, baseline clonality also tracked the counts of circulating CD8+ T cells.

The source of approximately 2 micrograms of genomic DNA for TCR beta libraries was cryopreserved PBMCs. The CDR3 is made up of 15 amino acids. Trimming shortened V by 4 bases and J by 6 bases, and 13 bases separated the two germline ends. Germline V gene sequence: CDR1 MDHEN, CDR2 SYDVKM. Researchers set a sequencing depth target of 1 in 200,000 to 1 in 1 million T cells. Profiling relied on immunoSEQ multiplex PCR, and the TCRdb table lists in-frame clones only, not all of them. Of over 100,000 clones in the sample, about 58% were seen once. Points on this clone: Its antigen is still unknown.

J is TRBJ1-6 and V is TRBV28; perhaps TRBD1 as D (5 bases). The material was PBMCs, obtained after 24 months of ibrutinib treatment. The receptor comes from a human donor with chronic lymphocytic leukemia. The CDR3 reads CASSYDGTFNSPLHF. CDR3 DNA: TGTGCCAGCAGTTACGACGGGACCTTTAATTCACCCCTCCACTTT.